This T cell receptor (beta chain) emerged from a study of cytomegalovirus exposure and HLA in healthy donors. Notes on the study in general: Through in vitro validation, three CMV-associated chains were shown to be specific for CMV antigens.

Profiled with immunoSEQ multiplex PCR; TCRdb holds only in-frame clones, not every one. Of more than 80,000 clones in the sample, roughly 96% were seen once. V dropped 1 base and J dropped 5; count of bases not matched to a gene: 5. CDR1 and CDR2 (germline): SGHTA, FQGNSA. The CDR3 is 15 residues long. Concerning this clone itself: Its target is not known.

The clonotype comes from a woman under 30 in good health and CMV-seronegative. The chain carries TRBV7-2 and TRBJ2-5, with 9 nucleotides matching TRBD2. Sequenced sample: PBMCs. CDR3 residues: CASSLVGLATETQYF. The CDR3 nucleotides read TGTGCCAGCAGCTTAGTTGGACTAGCGACCGAGACCCAGTACTTC.